The next 3 T cell receptor beta chains were all read from a single sample in a study of blood T cell repertoires in COVID-19. TCRdb's table, derived via immunoSEQ multiplex PCR, lists solely in-frame clones and lacks some. Among some 200,000 clones, around 84% were seen once, and the ten largest hold approximately 5%. What was sequenced was peripheral blood. The receptor set was obtained from a woman aged 55-75 years who had recovered from COVID-19.

This clone came up once. V gene TRBV6-5 combines with J gene TRBJ2-3, with 8 bases aligning to TRBD2. The CDR3 spans 15 residues. Per germline, CDR1 MNHEY and CDR2 SVGAGI. Unmatched junction bases numbered 10, after V lost 10 bases and J lost 1 base. CDR3 bases: TGTGCCACCAGCTTACCGCGGGGGGGCACAGATACGCAGTATTTT. Residues: CATSLPRGGTDTQYF.

The rearrangement uses TRBV5-6 and TRBJ1-4; D might be TRBD1 (6 bases). Germline loops: CDR1 SGHDT, CDR2 YYEEEE. Trimming shortened V by 1 base and J by 4 bases, and 11 bases separated the two germline ends. The CDR3 runs to 15 residues. CDR3 DNA sequence: TGTGCCAGCAGCTTGAGTAGGGGGTTTAATGAAAAACTGTTTTTT. This translates into CASSLSRGFNEKLFF.

The genes are TRBV19 and TRBJ1-1; the match to TRBD1 covers 8 bases. V shed 5 bases, J shed 3 bases, and the junction held 11 bases outside the gene matches. The CDR3 loop spans 16 amino acids. The germline gives CDR1 LNHDA, CDR2 SQIVND (reference sequence). In nucleotides, the CDR3 is TGTGCCAGTAGTCCCTGGACAGGGACAATGGACACTGAAGCTTTCTTT. It codes for CASSPWTGTMDTEAFF.